This T cell receptor beta chain was identified in a study of blood T cell repertoires in COVID-19. This CDR3 contains 17 residues. Germline V gene data show CDR1 as MNHEY and CDR2 as SVGEGT. V gave up 0 bases and J gave up 7 bases; unmatched junction bases: 10. Allocation to cohorts depended on clinical history reported by the participants. In the original analysis: For nucleated cells, counts were estimated from reference gene primer amplification. Sequencing used immunoSEQ multiplex PCR; TCRdb keeps in-frame clones, though not all of them. V, J and clone size are those of that table, while D and trimming were read from the DNA. In the table there are about 120,000 clones, around 83% of which are singletons.

The specimen sequenced was PBMCs or T cells enriched from blood (not recorded which). The chain joins TRBV6-2 or TRBV6-3 to TRBJ1-5; TRBD1 aligns across 9 bases. The TCR sequence derives from a woman aged 25 to 39 who had recovered from COVID-19. CDR3 in amino acids: CASSYSRNRDREQPQHF. The CDR3 coding sequence is TGTGCCAGCAGTTACTCACGGAATAGGGACAGGGAACAGCCCCAGCATTTT.